The 29 T cell receptor beta chains below all came from one sample that was sequenced in a study of T cell repertoires in ileal Crohn's disease. Only in-frame clones appear in the TCRdb table, and some are missing; sequencing was by immunoSEQ multiplex PCR. The table lists 15,000 to 20,000 clones, over 80% of them singletons. Sequences were obtained from ileal tissue. All receptors come from an adult with Crohn's disease.

The V call is TRBV5-4, the J call TRBJ1-2; no definite D call. The CDR3 covers 15 residues. Germline assignment: CDR1 SGHNT and CDR2 YYREEE (reference sequence). The ends were cut back, 4 bases at V and 0 bases at J, with 13 bases in the middle. In DNA, the CDR3 is TGTGCCAGCAGCCTAACCCCTCAGGCTAACTATGGCTACACCTTC. Its protein is CASSLTPQANYGYTF. The variable domain in full, completed from reference TRBV5-4 and TRBJ1-2, reads ETGVTQSPTHLIKTRGQQVTLRCSSQSGHNTVSWYQQALGQGPQFIFQYYREEENGRGNFPPRFSGLQFPNYSSELNVNALELDDSALYLCASSLTPQANYGYTFGSGTRLTVV.

The chain links TRBV30 to TRBJ1-1; TRBD1 might be the D (5 bases). The CDR3 length is 13 residues. Trimming removed 1 base at V and 8 bases at J, with 14 bases between. CDR1 and CDR2 (germline): GTSNPN, SVGIG (reference sequence). The CDR3 bases are TGTGCCTGGAGTGGCCAGGGATGGGTAGAAGCTTTCTTT. Translation: CAWSGQGWVEAFF.

The chain couples TRBV7-9 to TRBJ1-1; D gene uncertain. The CDR3 is made up of 12 amino acids. Germline V gene lookup returns CDR1 SEHNR and CDR2 FQNEAQ (reference sequence). Trimming stripped 8 bases from V and 4 bases from J, with 11 bases between. In nucleotides, the CDR3 is TGTGCCAGCCCTGAGGGAGGCACTGAAGCTTTCTTT. Encoded protein: CASPEGGTEAFF. Drawing the rest from reference TRBV7-9 and TRBJ1-1, the complete variable domain is DTGVSQNPRHKITKRGQNVTFRCDPISEHNRLYWYRQTLGQGPEFLTYFQNEAQLEKSRLLSDRFSAERPKGSFSTLEIQRTEQGDSAMYLCASPEGGTEAFFGQGTRLTVV.

The V and J genes are TRBV5-1 and TRBJ1-6; no definite D call. Germline V gives CDR1 SGHRS, CDR2 YFSETQ. V gave up 3 bases and J gave up 0 bases, with 10 bases separating them. The CDR3 is made up of 16 amino acids. CDR3: CASSSGSYSYNSPLHF. Here the CDR3 DNA reads TGCGCCAGCAGCTCGGGGAGTTACTCCTATAATTCACCCCTCCACTTT.

The genes are TRBV18 and TRBJ2-1, with D unresolved. V was trimmed by 2 bases and J by 9 bases, leaving 17 bases between them. This CDR3 is built from 15 residues. Germline V lookup: CDR1 KGHSH, CDR2 LQKENI. In DNA, the CDR3 is TGTGCCAGCTCACCAAACCCAGCTAAAACGGGTGAGCAGTTCTTC. Residues: CASSPNPAKTGEQFF.

On this clone: The identical CDR3 is also encoded by other nucleotide sequences in the sample. This chain joins TRBV7-2 and TRBJ2-1, with D maybe TRBD2 (5 bases). Trimming removed 3 bases from V and 7 bases from J, with 19 bases in between. CDR1 is SGHTA, CDR2 FQGNSA, per germline. CDR3 length equals 16 residues. This CDR3 is CASSFGPGSSENEQFF. CDR3 DNA sequence: TGTGCCAGCAGCTTTGGCCCGGGGAGCAGTGAGAATGAGCAGTTCTTC.

This clone was picked up one time. CDR3 sequence (DNA): TGTGCCAGCAGTGACGGCAGGGAAGGAGAGCAGTACTTC. It is translated as CASSDGREGEQYF. The J gene is TRBJ2-7, the V gene TRBV6-1; a weak D match, TRBD1 (5 bases). Deletions cut 3 bases from V and 7 bases from J, with 13 bases between. The CDR3 covers 13 residues. Germline-derived CDR1 and CDR2 are MNHNS and SASEGT.

The chain has TRBV27 and TRBJ2-1; tentatively, D is TRBD2 (5 bases). Germline CDR1 MNHEY, CDR2 SMNVEV (reference sequence). The CDR3 consists of 17 residues. V was shortened by 4 bases and J by 2 bases, with 18 bases between the two germline ends. The CDR3 bases are TGTGCCAGCAGTTCCCGCGCCGGGATTGAAACCTACAATGAGCAGTTCTTC. It specifies CASSSRAGIETYNEQFF.

The gene calls are TRBV2 and TRBJ1-4, with 8 positions matching TRBD1. The CDR3 length is 13 residues. Germline lookup yields CDR1 SNHLY and CDR2 FYNNEI. V lost 8 bases to trimming and J lost 4 bases; unmatched junction nucleotides: 3. The CDR3 DNA follows: TGTGCCAGCGACAGGGGTGATAATGAAAAACTGTTTTTT. It codes for CASDRGDNEKLFF.

This chain links TRBV5-4 with TRBJ2-2; 10 nucleotides line up with TRBD1. Looked up from germline, CDR1 is SGHNT and CDR2 is YYREEE (reference sequence). V gave up 0 bases and J gave up 3 bases; unmatched junction bases: 5. This CDR3 region has 17 residues. In DNA, the CDR3 is TGTGCCAGCAGCTTGGGAGGGACAGGGGCCTACACCGGGGAGCTGTTTTTT. Encoded protein: CASSLGGTGAYTGELFF.

This clone came up once. The CDR3 here is CASSRGPSEAFF. In DNA, the CDR3 is TGTGCCAGCAGTAGGGGGCCATCTGAAGCTTTCTTT. The chain has TRBV6-6 and TRBJ1-1; TRBD1 agrees at 7 bases. The J segment lost 6 bases and the V segment lost 5 bases, leaving 3 bases of the junction unmatched. The CDR3 sequence is 12 residues long. CDR1 and CDR2 from the germline V gene are MNHNY and SVGAGI (reference sequence).

The chain links TRBV6-5 to TRBJ2-1; the match to TRBD1 covers 10 bases. The CDR3 spans 15 residues. Trimming cost V 7 bases and J 2 bases; bases outside gene matches: 5. Germline V gene lookup returns CDR1 MNHEY and CDR2 SVGAGI. The CDR3 region has the DNA TGTGCCAGCACTGATGACAGGGGGCCCTACAATGAGCAGTTCTTC. Translating it yields CASTDDRGPYNEQFF.

The rearrangement joins TRBV27 to TRBJ1-4; 8 bases are shared with TRBD1. V lost 5 bases and J lost 1; bases outside the gene matches: 9. The CDR3 loop spans 17 amino acids. In germline, CDR1 is MNHEY, CDR2 SMNVEV (reference sequence). The CDR3 nucleotides read TGTGCCAGCAGTGAAGGGGGCAGGGGGCTAACTAATGAAAAACTGTTTTTT. This translates into CASSEGGRGLTNEKLFF. The variable domain in full, completed from reference TRBV27 and TRBJ1-4, reads EAQVTQNPRYLITVTGKKLTVTCSQNMNHEYMSWYRQDPGLGLRQIYYSMNVEVTDKGDVPEGYKVSRKEKRNFPLILESPSPNQTSLYFCASSEGGRGLTNEKLFFGSGTQLSVL.

The chain joins TRBV7-9 to TRBJ2-7, with TRBD2 matching 7 bases. Germline values: CDR1 SEHNR, CDR2 FQNEAQ (reference sequence). The CDR3 sequence is 13 residues long. V trimming: 5 bases; J trimming: 4 bases; junction bases outside the gene matches: 5. CDR3 in DNA: TGTGCCAGCAGCCCAGCCGGGGGGTACGAGCAGTACTTC. Its protein is CASSPAGGYEQYF.

The V call is TRBV9, the J call TRBJ2-2; 10 bases agree with TRBD1. The CDR3 contains 15 residues. Germline assignment: CDR1 SGDLS and CDR2 YYNGEE. After removal of 0 bases from V and 5 bases from J, the junction contained 1 base not matched to a gene. CDR3 sequence (DNA): TGTGCCAGCAGCGTAGAGGGACAGGGGACCGGGGAGCTGTTTTTT. This sequence encodes CASSVEGQGTGELFF.

The rearrangement uses TRBV10-2 and TRBJ1-1; the match to TRBD1 covers 7 bases. From germline, CDR1 is WSHSY and CDR2 SAAADI. J lost 5 bases, V lost 2 bases, and 8 bases had no gene match. The CDR3 covers 15 residues. The chain's CDR3 is CASSEVNRGGTEAFF. The CDR3 DNA follows: TGCGCCAGCAGTGAGGTGAACAGGGGAGGAACTGAAGCTTTCTTT.

As for this clone: Compared with germline, one end of the junction differs, possibly owing to a read error. The gene calls are TRBV7-3 and TRBJ2-6; D remains ambiguous. Germline CDR1 reads SGHTA; CDR2 reads FQGTGA. CDR3 size: 15 residues. DNA of the CDR3: TGTGCCAGCAGCCTAACGGCCTCTGGGGCCAACGTCCTGACTTTC. This codes for CASSLTASGANVLTF.

CDR3 residues: CASSSDSVYSPLHF. The CDR3 DNA follows: TGTGCCAGCAGCTCGGACAGCGTCTATTCACCCCTCCACTTT. The V and J genes are TRBV9 and TRBJ1-6; TRBD1 might be the D (6 bases). This CDR3 region has 14 residues. Deletions cut 4 bases from V and 8 bases from J, with 13 bases between. Looked up from germline, CDR1 is SGDLS and CDR2 is YYNGEE.

V is TRBV5-4 and J is TRBJ2-1; D is possibly TRBD1 (6 bases). Per germline, CDR1 SGHNT and CDR2 YYREEE (reference sequence). The length of the CDR3 is 16 residues. Trimming took 5 bases from V and 8 from J, leaving 23 bases between them. The CDR3 nucleotides read TGTGCCAGCAGTCCCCTACCCCGGGGCAAGGGGGATGAGCAGTTCTTC. It translates to CASSPLPRGKGDEQFF.

This clone has just one count. V gene TRBV5-6 combines with J gene TRBJ2-1, with a weak D call TRBD2 (6 bases). Trimming cost V 2 bases and J 0 bases, with 12 bases left between them. The CDR3 loop spans 16 amino acids. Germline CDR1 is SGHDT and CDR2 is YYEEEE. The CDR3 nucleotides read TGTGCCAGCAGCTTACCGGGAGCGTCCTCCTACAATGAGCAGTTCTTC. Amino acid sequence: CASSLPGASSYNEQFF.

The V gene is TRBV4-3, the J gene TRBJ1-4; D perhaps matches TRBD1 (5 bases). Germline-derived CDR1 and CDR2 are LGHNA and YSLEER. Trimming removed 0 bases from V and 2 bases from J, with 13 bases in between. This CDR3 has 17 residues. The DNA of the CDR3 is TGCGCCAGCAGCCAAGATGGTGCGGGGGGGACTAATGAAAAACTGTTTTTT. This gives the protein CASSQDGAGGTNEKLFF.

The chain employs TRBV6-6 and TRBJ2-2; 13 nucleotides align to TRBD2. Germline-derived CDR1 and CDR2 are MNHNY and SVGAGI (reference sequence). The CDR3 is 15 amino acids. Unmatched junction bases numbered 1, after V lost 4 bases and J lost 5 bases. The CDR3 coding sequence is TGTGCCAGCAGTTTACTAGCGGGGGGGACCGGGGAGCTGTTTTTT. As protein: CASSLLAGGTGELFF.

J is TRBJ2-5 and V is TRBV7-3, with 9 nucleotides matching TRBD2. The germline V gene encodes CDR1 SGHTA and CDR2 FQGTGA. The CDR3 sequence is 15 residues long. V lost 4 bases and J lost 3; bases outside the gene matches: 6. The CDR3 bases are TGTGCCAGCAGCTCCTCTTCTAGCGGGGAAGAGACCCAGTACTTC. This gives the protein CASSSSSSGEETQYF.

This chain joins TRBV2 and TRBJ1-6, with 7 bases lining up with TRBD1. CDR1 SNHLY and CDR2 FYNNEI come from the germline V gene. The CDR3 extends over 15 amino acids. Losses at the gene ends were 6 bases for V and 5 bases for J; bases not matched to a gene: 7. CDR3 loop: CASRGTGADNSPLHF. The CDR3 coding sequence is TGTGCCAGCAGAGGAACAGGGGCGGATAATTCACCCCTCCACTTT.

This clone was observed a single time. The genes are TRBV6-5 and TRBJ2-1; the D gene is possibly TRBD2 (5 bases). The CDR3 totals 13 residues. Germline V lookup: CDR1 MNHEY, CDR2 SVGAGI. V was cut by 6 bases and J by 5 bases, with 11 bases left in between. CDR3 region: CASRGLSNNEQFF. The CDR3, as DNA: TGTGCCAGCAGAGGACTTTCAAACAATGAGCAGTTCTTC.

The chain joins TRBV6-5 to TRBJ2-7, with TRBD1 matching over 7 bases. The V segment lost 6 bases and the J segment 3 bases; nucleotides outside the gene matches: 8. Germline CDR1 MNHEY, CDR2 SVGAGI. The CDR3 sequence is 14 residues long. The CDR3 DNA sequence: TGTGCCAGCAGCCGATCCGGGACAGACTACGAGCAGTACTTC. It is translated as CASSRSGTDYEQYF.

The chain joins TRBV9 to TRBJ2-6, with D hard to call. V was cut by 2 bases and J by 1 base, with 13 bases left in between. This CDR3 is built from 17 residues. CDR1 and CDR2 from the germline V gene are SGDLS and YYNGEE. The CDR3: CASSVAPSRSGANVLTF. CDR3 nucleotides: TGTGCCAGCAGCGTCGCTCCGAGCCGGTCTGGGGCCAACGTCCTGACTTTC. The full variable domain, rest sourced from reference TRBV9 and TRBJ2-6, is DSGVTQTPKHLITATGQRVTLRCSPRSGDLSVYWYQQSLDQGLQFLIQYYNGEERAKGNILERFSAQQFPDLHSELNLSSLELGDSALYFCASSVAPSRSGANVLTFGAGSRLTVL.

This chain connects TRBV7-3 to TRBJ2-7; 8 bases agree with TRBD1. Germline assignment: CDR1 SGHTA and CDR2 FQGTGA. J was trimmed by 3 bases and V by 4 bases; bases with no gene match: 8. The CDR3 contains 15 residues. The CDR3 DNA reads as TGTGCCAGCAGCTCAGTCCCGGGACAGGACTACGAGCAGTACTTC. Amino acids: CASSSVPGQDYEQYF.

The genes are TRBV2 and TRBJ1-3; D is perhaps TRBD1 (5 bases). The germline gives CDR1 SNHLY, CDR2 FYNNEI. Trimming removed 7 bases at V and 0 bases at J, with 13 bases between. This CDR3 contains 15 residues. The CDR3 sequence: CASIPRTSSGNTIYF. CDR3 DNA: TGTGCCAGCATTCCCCGGACATCCTCTGGAAACACCATATATTTT.